Sequencing of this T cell receptor beta chain was carried out in a study of T cell repertoires in cytomegalovirus infection. Study background: CMV epitopes, recently identified HLA-C-restricted and well-studied HLA-B-restricted, were used. CMV infection and matching HLA type were both indicated by public TCR beta signatures.

This clonotype showed up many times. Its matching antigen is unknown. From the reads, TCRdb called clonotypes with MiXCR, one entry per CDR3 protein. The sample includes roughly 120,000 distinct CDR3 sequences, 25% to 35% seen only once; the top ten take 58%. Whole-study findings and limits: Within the response measured ex vivo, HLA-C-restricted CMV-specific TCR beta clonotypes were dominant. There were carriers of CMV plus the relevant HLA, and cumulative public TCR beta family frequency identified them.

CDR3 length equals 12 residues. The ends were cut back, 5 bases at V and 6 bases at J, with 8 bases in the middle. The germline gives CDR1 SGHVS, CDR2 FQNEAQ. Material: CD8+ T cells from cultured PBMCs, obtained from culture after CMV antigen stimulation. This sequence joins TRBV7-8 and TRBJ1-3; D ambiguous. The origin of this receptor is a human donor in good health (CMV status not recorded). Some clones in this sample may be carry-over from other donors' samples. The CDR3 protein is CASSPSLNTIYF. CDR3 sequence (DNA): TGTGCCAGCAGCCCCTCGTTAAACACCATATATTTT.